Listed here is a single T cell receptor beta chain. Some clones are missing from TCRdb's copy, which holds only in-frame ones; the method was immunoSEQ multiplex PCR. The sample holds over a million clones, around 98% seen once. The data were obtained in a study of shared clonotypes between healthy human individuals. Those who donated were healthy HIV-negative adults, with no recent acute infections or vaccinations reported. The receptor was isolated from a man aged 25 to 45 in good health. Specimen: naive CD4+ T cells sorted from blood. Subset specified: CD45RA+ positively selected.

For the CDR3, the DNA is TGTGCCAGCAGCTTAGACTCCCCTACGGACTTAAGCTCCTACAATGAGCAGTTCTTC. Its protein product is CASSLDSPTDLSSYNEQFF. V and J are TRBV11-2 and TRBJ2-1, with D perhaps TRBD2 (5 bases). The germline V gene has CDR1 SGHAT and CDR2 FQNNGV. CDR3 length: 19 residues. Trimming took off 0 bases at V and 0 bases at J, with 18 bases between the two ends.